One sample yielded the 25 T cell receptor beta chains listed below, sequenced in a study of cytomegalovirus exposure and HLA in healthy donors. Vbeta (60) and Jbeta (13) primers were used in the PCR. The method was immunoSEQ multiplex PCR; TCRdb's version includes in-frame clones alone and lacks a portion of them. The sample lists about 73,000 clones, roughly 75% occurring once. Sequencing input: PBMCs. These receptors were collected from a male donor in good health and CMV-seronegative.

This clone was seen just once. The chain carries TRBV30 and TRBJ2-2, with D possibly TRBD2 on 7 matching bases. Germline CDR1 is GTSNPN and CDR2 is SVGIG (reference sequence). The CDR3 contains 15 residues. V dropped 2 bases and J dropped 7 bases, with 17 bases sitting between them. DNA of the CDR3: TGTGCCTGGAGTTGGGGGCTAGCGGAAGGCGGGGAGCTGTTTTTT. Its protein is CAWSWGLAEGGELFF.

V usage is TRBV5-1 and J usage is TRBJ2-7; TRBD2 is a possible D gene (5 bases). Per germline, CDR1 SGHRS and CDR2 YFSETQ. The CDR3 length is 15 residues. V was clipped by 4 bases and J by 5 bases, with 19 bases between them. DNA for the CDR3: TGCGCCAGCAGCCTGGACGTGGGAGAGGTGGACGAGCAGTACTTC. This gives the protein CASSLDVGEVDEQYF.

V is TRBV7-2 and J is TRBJ1-2; possible D gene TRBD1, 6 bases. CDR1 is SGHTA, CDR2 FQGNSA, per germline. The length of the CDR3 is 19 residues. Deletions cut 0 bases from V and 3 bases from J, with 23 bases between. In DNA form, the CDR3 reads TGTGCCAGCAGCTTAGCGCCGGTTTCAAAGGGGGGGCCGGACTATGGCTACACCTTC. Its protein is CASSLAPVSKGGPDYGYTF.

The chain carries TRBV12-2 and TRBJ1-5; TRBD1 is the table's D call and was not checked against the DNA. TRBV12-2 is noted as a pseudogene. The CDR3 runs 17 residues. The chain's CDR3 is CASRPPGTPDSNQPQHF. The DNA of the CDR3 is TGTGCAAGTCGCCCCCCAGGGACACCTGATAGCAATCAGCCCCAGCATTTT.

This chain links TRBV10-3 with TRBJ2-7; D possibly corresponds to TRBD2 (6 bases). The CDR3 is 14 residues long. Germline V CDR1 and CDR2: ENHRY, SYGVKD. The ends were cut back, 4 bases at V and 2 bases at J, with 12 bases in the middle. The CDR3 DNA is TGTGCCATCAGTGGCGGGGACTTAACCTACGAGCAGTACTTC. It yields the protein CAISGGDLTYEQYF.

This clone was seen just once. This chain uses TRBV6-4 with TRBJ2-1; weak D call: TRBD2 (6 bases). V lost 4 bases and J lost 6, with 19 bases in between. The CDR3 has 16 residues. CDR1 is MRHNA and CDR2 is SNTAGT in the germline V gene. The DNA of the CDR3 is TGTGCCAGCAGTGCTCGTCGGGACTTAAGCCCCAATGAGCAGTTCTTC. It encodes CASSARRDLSPNEQFF.

This clone was recorded only once. The rearrangement joins TRBV28 to TRBJ2-7; 9 bases align to TRBD2. With 7 bases clipped from V and 5 bases from J, the junction kept 9 bases outside the gene matches. This CDR3 is built from 14 residues. Germline V lookup: CDR1 MDHEN, CDR2 SYDVKM. CDR3 amino acids: CASIPALAGNEQYF. The DNA of the CDR3 is TGTGCCAGCATCCCTGCCCTAGCGGGGAACGAGCAGTACTTC. Full variable domain (rest looked up from reference TRBV28 and TRBJ2-7): DVKVTQSSRYLVKRTGEKVFLECVQDMDHENMFWYRQDPGLGLRLIYFSYDVKMKEKGDIPEGYSVSREKKERFSLILESASTNQTSMYLCASIPALAGNEQYFGPGTRLTVT.

The rearrangement joins TRBV27 to TRBJ2-1; D may be TRBD2 (6 bases). The length of the CDR3 is 15 residues. CDR1 is MNHEY and CDR2 is SMNVEV in the germline V gene (reference sequence). V dropped 1 base and J dropped 0 bases, with 7 bases sitting between them. For the CDR3, the DNA is TGTGCCAGCAGTTTATTGGGGGGCTCCTACAATGAGCAGTTCTTC. Its translation: CASSLLGGSYNEQFF.

This clone was picked up a small number of times. CDR3 sequence reads: CASSLVLYEQFF. As DNA, the CDR3 is TGTGCCAGCAGCTTAGTCTTATATGAGCAGTTCTTC. This chain uses TRBV7-9 with TRBJ2-1; D not certain. This CDR3 comprises 12 residues. Trimming removed 1 base from V and 8 bases from J, with 6 bases in between. Germline CDR1 reads SEHNR; CDR2 reads FQNEAQ (reference sequence). Based on the CDR3 plus reference TRBV7-9 and TRBJ2-1, the full variable domain is DTGVSQNPRHKITKRGQNVTFRCDPISEHNRLYWYRQTLGQGPEFLTYFQNEAQLEKSRLLSDRFSAERPKGSFSTLEIQRTEQGDSAMYLCASSLVLYEQFFGPGTRLTVL.

The V call is TRBV10-1, the J call TRBJ2-3; 8 bases fit TRBD2. The CDR3 loop spans 16 amino acids. Germline loops: CDR1 WNHNN, CDR2 SYGVQD (reference sequence). V trimming: 0 bases; J trimming: 3 bases; junction bases outside the gene matches: 5. CDR3 sequence reads: CASSESLAGSTDTQYF. As DNA, the CDR3 is TGCGCCAGCAGTGAGTCGCTAGCGGGTAGTACAGATACGCAGTATTTT.

Details on this clone: One end of the junction varies from germline; a read error may be responsible. The chain links TRBV6-1 to TRBJ1-5; 10 bases are a match to TRBD1. The CDR3 length is 14 residues. Germline V lookup: CDR1 MNHNS, CDR2 SASEGT. Written as DNA, the CDR3 is TGTGCCAGCAGTGGATGGGACAGGGGACAGCCCCAGAATTTT. Protein product: CASSGWDRGQPQNF.

The table lists this clone with a count of one. A junction boundary mismatches the germline segment, possibly from a read error. This chain uses TRBV7-9 with TRBJ1-5, with TRBD1 matching over 7 bases. Germline V gives CDR1 SEHNR, CDR2 FQNEAQ (reference sequence). This CDR3 contains 16 residues. This CDR3 is CASSGPGTDLNQPQNF. In DNA form, the CDR3 reads TGTGCCAGCAGCGGCCCCGGGACAGACCTCAATCAGCCCCAGAATTTT.

The chain couples TRBV5-1 to TRBJ2-7, with D perhaps matching TRBD1 (6 bases). Trimming removed 4 bases at V and 0 bases at J, with 14 bases between. There are 15 residues in the CDR3. Per the germline V gene, CDR1 is SGHRS and CDR2 is YFSETQ. The DNA for the CDR3 is TGCGCCAGCAGCACAGGACAGACGAGCTCCTACGAGCAGTACTTC. Encoded protein: CASSTGQTSSYEQYF.

The J gene is TRBJ2-4, the V gene TRBV19, with TRBD1 matching 10 bases. Germline V gives CDR1 LNHDA, CDR2 SQIVND (reference sequence). The CDR3 has 11 amino acids. V lost 6 bases, J lost 14 bases, and 4 bases stayed unmatched. CDR3 amino acids: CASSETGGKYF. The CDR3 bases are TGTGCCAGTAGCGAGACAGGGGGCAAGTACTTC.

This chain joins TRBV10-1 and TRBJ2-5; TRBD1 might be the D (5 bases). V lost 0 bases, J lost 1 base, and 6 bases lay in between. The CDR3 runs 14 residues. Germline V gene data show CDR1 as WNHNN and CDR2 as SYGVQD (reference sequence). CDR3 protein: CASSESGPQETQYF. For the CDR3, the DNA is TGCGCCAGCAGTGAGTCGGGGCCCCAAGAGACCCAGTACTTC.

J is TRBJ2-3 and V is TRBV11-2, with D possibly TRBD2 on 6 matching bases. V gave up 5 bases and J gave up 6 bases, with 12 bases separating them. Germline lookup yields CDR1 SGHAT and CDR2 FQNNGV. This CDR3 comprises 13 residues. Written as DNA, the CDR3 is TGTGCCAGCAGCCAACGACTAGGGGATACGCAGTATTTT. Amino acid sequence: CASSQRLGDTQYF.

This clone was counted between two and nine times. The rearrangement links TRBV27 to TRBJ1-1; 10 positions match TRBD1. Germline lookup yields CDR1 MNHEY and CDR2 SMNVEV (reference sequence). This CDR3 has 16 amino acids. Trimming cost V 7 bases and J 4 bases; bases outside gene matches: 12. This chain's CDR3 is CASTETGGDRGTEAFF. CDR3 coding DNA: TGTGCCAGCACCGAGACAGGGGGCGATAGGGGCACTGAAGCTTTCTTT.

This clone has just one count. Sequence at one end of the junction differs from germline and may be a read error. The gene calls are TRBV18 and TRBJ1-5; perhaps TRBD1 as D (5 bases). CDR3 length: 16 amino acids. Germline CDR1 KGHSH, CDR2 LQKENI. The CDR3 nucleotides read TGTGCCAGCTCACCATCGCGACAGCAGAGCAATCAGCCCCAGAATTTT. It specifies CASSPSRQQSNQPQNF.

V is TRBV5-1 and J is TRBJ1-1, with TRBD1 matching 8 bases. The trim removed 1 base at V and 4 bases at J, leaving 3 bases unmatched. The CDR3 is 14 amino acids. Looked up from germline, CDR1 is SGHRS and CDR2 is YFSETQ. As DNA, the CDR3 is TGCGCCAGCAGCTTGCCCGACAGGGGCACTGAAGCTTTCTTT. Protein: CASSLPDRGTEAFF.

The J gene is TRBJ2-6, the V gene TRBV5-1; D remains unclear. In germline, CDR1 is SGHRS, CDR2 YFSETQ. Trimming removed 3 bases from V and 2 bases from J, with 18 bases in between. CDR3 length: 18 residues. CDR3 DNA sequence: TGCGCCAGCAGCTCCCGTCTTACCAGAGGAACTGGGGCCAACGTCCTGACTTTC. This translates into CASSSRLTRGTGANVLTF.

This sequence joins TRBV18 and TRBJ1-2, with D uncertain. Germline V gene sequence: CDR1 KGHSH, CDR2 LQKENI. The ends were cut back, 4 bases at V and 8 bases at J, with 17 bases in the middle. The CDR3 totals 14 residues. Written as DNA, the CDR3 is TGTGCCAGCTCACTACGGGGAAAGGACGGGGGCTACACCTTC. This encodes CASSLRGKDGGYTF. The full variable domain, in which reference TRBV18 and TRBJ1-2 provide the parts outside the CDR3, is NAGVMQNPRHLVRRRGQEARLRCSPMKGHSHVYWYRQLPEEGLKFMVYLQKENIIDESGMPKERFSAEFPKEGPSILRIQQVVRGDSAAYFCASSLRGKDGGYTFGSGTRLTVV.

The V gene is TRBV27, the J gene TRBJ2-7, with D possibly matching TRBD1 (5 bases). In germline, CDR1 is MNHEY, CDR2 SMNVEV (reference sequence). V dropped 6 bases and J dropped 2 bases, with 20 bases sitting between them. The CDR3 is made up of 16 amino acids. CDR3 region: CASSRRFEDNPYEQYF. CDR3 DNA sequence: TGTGCCAGCAGCCGTCGCTTTGAGGACAACCCCTACGAGCAGTACTTC.

This rearrangement joins TRBV4-2 to TRBJ2-3; perhaps TRBD2 as D (5 bases). V lost 0 bases to trimming and J lost 2 bases, with 12 bases between them. Germline V gives CDR1 LGHNA, CDR2 YNFKEQ. The CDR3 is 16 amino acids. This chain's CDR3 is CASSQEQDSPTDTQYF. CDR3 DNA sequence: TGTGCCAGCAGCCAAGAGCAGGACTCCCCCACAGATACGCAGTATTTT.

As concerns this clone: The junction departs from germline at one end; a sequencing error may be responsible. The chain is built from TRBV30 and TRBJ1-2; the D gene is possibly TRBD1 (5 bases). CDR3 length equals 12 residues. Germline values: CDR1 GTSNPN, CDR2 SVGIG (reference sequence). The CDR3 DNA reads as TGTGCCTGGAGTTCGGGGGACTATGGCTACCCCTTC. As protein: CAWSSGDYGYPF.

This rearrangement joins TRBV4-3 to TRBJ2-7; 7 bases map to TRBD1. Looked up from germline, CDR1 is LGHNA and CDR2 is YSLEER. After removal of 4 bases from V and 2 bases from J, the junction contained 11 bases not matched to a gene. This CDR3 spans 16 amino acids. The DNA for the CDR3 is TGCGCCAGCAGCCGAAAATACCGGGACAGACCCTACGAGCAGTACTTC. Its translation is CASSRKYRDRPYEQYF.